Detailed here is one T cell receptor beta chain. The sample is drawn from a study of human T cells and chemical hapten exposure. Study summary: Weekly administration of diphenylcyclopropenone to the scalp of patients continued throughout the roughly 25-week study.

Time point in this sample: patch test 1, 2 weeks after DPC sensitization. Treatment defined: therapeutic diphenylcyclopropenone sensitization with weekly scalp DPC. Phlebotomy was performed prior to application of every patch test. It was from unfractionated whole blood that total RNA was extracted. The V gene's germline CDR1 is SGHAT and CDR2 FQNNGV. V was shortened by 0 bases and J by 5 bases, with 14 bases between the two germline ends. CDR3 length: 15 residues. Separate cDNA molecules received unique molecular identifiers, which the library attached to them. TCRdb redid the calling of the RACE reads with MiXCR, one entry per CDR3 protein. The repertoire has about 120,000 distinct CDR3 sequences, approximately 15% of them found once; the top ten carry about 0.9%.

The chain employs TRBV11-2 and TRBJ2-7; D possibly corresponds to TRBD1 (5 bases). The receptor was isolated from a man younger than 35 with alopecia areata. Some clones in this sample may be carry-over from other donors' samples. Material: whole blood, obtained in connection with sensitization to the hapten diphenylcyclopropenone (DPC). The CDR3 loop reads CASSLDGAAGDEQYF. The DNA of the CDR3 is TGTGCCAGCAGCTTAGATGGGGCAGCTGGCGACGAGCAGTACTTC.